This T cell receptor beta chain was profiled in a study of blood T cell repertoires in COVID-19. Looking at the study overall: Sites in the United States, Italy and Spain provided acute and convalescent COVID-19 samples.

Germline-derived CDR1 and CDR2 are SGHRS and YFSETQ. Trimming cost V 1 base and J 3 bases; bases outside gene matches: 3. The CDR3 is made up of 15 amino acids. TCRdb's table, derived via immunoSEQ multiplex PCR, lists solely in-frame clones and lacks some. The sample lists fewer than 95,000 clones, around 87% occurring once. The V gene is TRBV5-1, the J gene TRBJ2-5; 10 positions agree with TRBD2. Sequencing input: peripheral blood. The TCR comes from a male donor with acute or convalescent COVID-19. CDR3 DNA sequence: TGCGCCAGCAGCTTGTCTAGCGGGGGAGAAGAGACCCAGTACTTC. Translation: CASSLSSGGEETQYF.